These T cell receptor beta chains were read from a single sample in a study of cytomegalovirus exposure and HLA in healthy donors. Assay: immunoSEQ multiplex PCR; the TCRdb copy retains only in-frame clones and omits some. There are 200,000 to 250,000 clones in the sample; around 80% occur only once, and roughly 0.75% lies in the top ten. The source material was PBMCs. The receptor source for this set is a boy aged 2 to 9 in good health and CMV-seronegative. The conserved cysteine and the conserved F or W are not part of the CDR3 here.

TRBV5-1,TRBJ2-2,ASSMTVADTGELF
TRBV2,TRBJ2-7,ASSRYEQY
TRBV4-1,TRBJ2-5,ATEGNGSGTQY
TRBV19,TRBJ2-1,ASRSLAGGLRNNEQF
TRBV2,TRBJ1-5,ASTSEPGANQPQH
TRBV9,TRBJ1-4,ASNRDRGEEKLF
TRBV29-1,TRBJ2-1,SVSPGTSLSRGQF
TRBV13,TRBJ2-6,ASSLGLGVSGANVLT
TRBV19,TRBJ2-5,ASSPDREETQY
TRBV2,TRBJ1-2,ASSQDRDSGGYT
TRBV2,TRBJ2-1,ASSVGLVNEQF
TRBV6-5,TRBJ2-1,ASSSLGRRLQF
TRBV30,TRBJ2-3,AWSILAAGTDTQY
TRBV30,TRBJ1-1,AMDRVSPEAF
TRBV2,TRBJ2-1,ASSAGGISEQF
TRBV19,TRBJ1-4,ASSIGGPTNEKLF
TRBV18,TRBJ2-7,ASSPGTSSYEQY
TRBV7-3,TRBJ2-2,ASSLRSGADTGELF
TRBV11-2,TRBJ1-1,ASSPPAF
TRBV11-2,TRBJ2-5,ASSLDLYIIVGGETQY
TRBV7-8,TRBJ2-3,ASLTGTGVKAQY
TRBV25-1,TRBJ1-5,ASAPQTTGGPQPQH
TRBV5-5,TRBJ2-7,ASSFGSGGLWGEQY
TRBV10-1,TRBJ1-1,ASSGYRDTQMNTEAF
TRBV12-5,TRBJ2-5,ASGLGVLPQETQY
TRBV13,TRBJ2-1,ASSEEGGRAYNEQF
TRBV7-6,TRBJ2-1,ASSVTGSRAYNEQF
TRBV19,TRBJ1-2,ASSIGVSNYGYT
TRBV5-5,TRBJ1-1,ASSYTNRGNTEAF
TRBV7-9,TRBJ1-1,ASSPGQGWDYEAF
TRBV6-5,TRBJ1-5,ASSPGVEKPPQH
TRBV14,TRBJ1-1,ASSQAGVAF
TRBV7-9,TRBJ1-1,ASTPFGRGAGTEAF
TRBV13,TRBJ2-3,ASSSGTSGRDTQY
TRBV10-3,TRBJ1-1,AISESIVQDNTEAF
TRBV9,TRBJ1-1,ASSGGRGLNTEAF
TRBV7-8,TRBJ1-2,ASSLGGLSGYT
TRBV27,TRBJ2-1,ASSLAGGPLNEQF
TRBV28,TRBJ2-7,ASALGSYEQY
TRBV29-1,TRBJ2-7,SVEGGGAYEQY
TRBV7-9,TRBJ1-2,ASSSGGSWGYT
TRBV2,TRBJ2-5,ASRGQGSQETQY
TRBV2,TRBJ1-2,ARTGQNYGYT
TRBV6-5,TRBJ1-1,ASSEGAMNTEAF
TRBV19,TRBJ2-1,ASSTGLGSYNEQF
TRBV6-1,TRBJ1-1,ATRDNPGGNTEAF
TRBV19,TRBJ2-1,ASSIDQESEQF
TRBV30,TRBJ1-5,AWARGLEPQH